These 30 T cell receptor beta chains came from one sample sequenced in a study of T cells in Graves' hyperthyroidism and ophthalmopathy. Amplified TCR beta CDR3 regions derived from RNA transcripts. The study used the HTBI primer set for a first-round RT-PCR of the TCR CDR3. TCRdb reanalysed the multiplex PCR reads using MiXCR and keeps one entry per CDR3 protein. Among around 300,000 distinct CDR3 sequences listed, about 13% were seen once. Sequencing was carried out using blood. The receptors derive from a woman aged 40 to 50 with Graves' ophthalmopathy.

The table lists this clonotype with many counts. The rearrangement joins TRBV2 to TRBJ1-1; D may be TRBD1 (5 bases). The length of the CDR3 is 13 residues. Germline CDR1 SNHLY, CDR2 FYNNEI. With 6 bases removed from V and 0 bases from J, the gap between germline ends came to 8 bases. The CDR3 coding sequence is TGTGCCAGCAGGGGGGACCTGAACACTGAAGCTTTCTTT. Protein sequence: CASRGDLNTEAFF.

This clonotype has at least ten counts. The chain is built from TRBV20-1 and TRBJ2-7; D is unresolved. V lost 0 bases to trimming and J lost 2 bases, with 11 bases between them. There are 14 residues in the CDR3. The germline V gene encodes CDR1 DFQATT and CDR2 SNEGSKA (reference sequence). The CDR3 coding sequence is TGCAGTGCTAGAGAGGAGCAGCCACCCTACGAGCAGTACTTC. Its protein is CSAREEQPPYEQYF.

This clonotype appeared a few times. V is TRBV7-8 and J is TRBJ2-1; 8 nucleotides agree with TRBD2. The CDR3 length is 15 residues. After removal of 0 bases from V and 4 bases from J, the junction contained 2 bases not matched to a gene. The germline CDR1 and CDR2 sequences are SGHVS and FQNEAQ. The CDR3 nucleotides are TGTGCCAGCAGCTTAGCTCGCGGGAGGTACAATGAGCAGTTCTTC. This translates into CASSLARGRYNEQFF.

There are many counts of this clonotype. This chain uses TRBV3-1 with TRBJ2-7; 7 nucleotides line up with TRBD2. The V gene end was trimmed by 10 bases and the J gene end by 1 base; junction bases not matched to a gene: 7. Germline CDR1 LGHDT, CDR2 YNNKEL (reference sequence). The CDR3 runs 13 residues. The chain's CDR3 is CATRTGGSYEQYF. The CDR3 nucleotides read TGTGCCACACGAACGGGGGGTTCCTACGAGCAGTACTTC.

As for this clonotype: This may arise from a read error, as a much more abundant clone is one base away. The CDR3 nucleotides read TGTGCCAGCAGCTTAGCGGCAGGGATTGATTCACCCCCCCACTTT. This gives the protein CASSLAAGIDSPPHF. The chain recombines TRBV7-2 with TRBJ1-6; a weak D match, TRBD1 (5 bases). The CDR3 runs to 15 residues. CDR1 and CDR2 from the germline V gene are SGHTA and FQGNSA.

This clonotype was seen repeatedly, ten times or more. The chain links TRBV28 to TRBJ2-7; 7 bases map to TRBD1. The CDR3 runs to 13 residues. Germline V gene sequence: CDR1 MDHEN, CDR2 SYDVKM. The V segment lost 2 bases and the J segment 4 bases; nucleotides outside the gene matches: 2. The CDR3 DNA reads TGTGCCAGCAGTTTAGGCAGGGGGTACGAGCAGTACTTC. Translating gives CASSLGRGYEQYF.

The J gene is TRBJ2-7, the V gene TRBV7-9, with 7 bases fitting TRBD1. CDR3 length: 15 residues. Germline CDR1 and CDR2: SEHNR and FQNEAQ (reference sequence). J lost 3 bases, V lost 3 bases, and 8 bases had no gene match. CDR3 sequence reads: CASSFGDSLFYEQYF. CDR3 nucleotide sequence: TGTGCCAGCAGCTTCGGGGACAGCTTATTCTACGAGCAGTACTTC.

The chain joins TRBV20-1 to TRBJ1-5, with D perhaps matching TRBD1 (5 bases). V lost 6 bases to trimming and J lost 0 bases, with 15 bases between them. The CDR3 covers 15 residues. Looked up from germline, CDR1 is DFQATT and CDR2 is SNEGSKA (reference sequence). CDR3 region: CSAILGGLSNQPQHF. DNA for the CDR3: TGCAGTGCGATCCTCGGGGGACTTAGCAATCAGCCCCAGCATTTT.

This clonotype is a singleton in its sample. V gene TRBV20-1 combines with J gene TRBJ2-3, with 10 bases fitting TRBD1. With 0 bases clipped from V and 3 bases from J, the junction kept 9 bases outside the gene matches. The length of the CDR3 is 17 residues. Germline V gene sequence: CDR1 DFQATT, CDR2 SNEGSKA (reference sequence). The CDR3 sequence is CSARDISGQGVTDTQYF. The DNA of the CDR3 is TGCAGTGCTAGAGATATTAGCGGACAGGGGGTAACAGATACGCAGTATTTT.

This clonotype has a count of ten or more. The chain joins TRBV28 to TRBJ1-5; TRBD1 matches 7 bases. The CDR3 has 14 amino acids. Germline V gene lookup returns CDR1 MDHEN and CDR2 SYDVKM. After removal of 7 bases from V and 6 bases from J, the junction contained 9 bases not matched to a gene. CDR3 coding DNA: TGTGCCAGCAACACTCAGGGGGATCTTCAGCCCCAGCATTTT. It specifies CASNTQGDLQPQHF.

The gene calls are TRBV3-1 and TRBJ2-7; maybe TRBD1 (5 bases). CDR1 and CDR2 from the germline V gene are LGHDT and YNNKEL (reference sequence). V was pared by 1 base and J by 0 bases, with 10 bases between. CDR3 length: 15 residues. The CDR3 reads CASSQGQISSYEQYF. The CDR3 nucleotides read TGTGCCAGCAGCCAAGGACAGATTAGCTCCTACGAGCAGTACTTC.

The chain uses TRBV24-1 and TRBJ1-1, with 7 bases aligning to TRBD1. J was trimmed by 1 base and V by 3 bases; bases with no gene match: 4. This CDR3 contains 15 residues. The germline gives CDR1 KGHDR, CDR2 SFDVKD. DNA of the CDR3: TGTGCCACCAGTGATCCTAGGGACAGGAACACTGAAGCTTTCTTT. Its translation: CATSDPRDRNTEAFF.

This clonotype was observed at least ten times. This chain joins TRBV6-1 and TRBJ2-2; TRBD2 might be the D (6 bases). The germline V and J ends were trimmed by 5 bases and 0 bases, with 13 bases remaining between them. CDR3 length: 16 amino acids. Germline loops: CDR1 MNHNS, CDR2 SASEGT. CDR3 in DNA: TGTGCCAGCAGTCCAGTAGCGGCTACGAACACCGGGGAGCTGTTTTTT. Residues: CASSPVAATNTGELFF.

This clonotype was observed a handful of times. The rearrangement links TRBV20-1 to TRBJ2-1; 11 bases are shared with TRBD2. Trimming took 1 base from V and 7 from J; bases not matched to a gene: 12. The germline V gene encodes CDR1 DFQATT and CDR2 SNEGSKA (reference sequence). The CDR3 extends over 17 amino acids. The CDR3 here is CSARGSGGDQPGNEQFF. In DNA form, the CDR3 reads TGCAGTGCTAGAGGTAGCGGGGGGGACCAGCCCGGGAATGAGCAGTTCTTC.

Ten or more counts support this clonotype. CDR3 amino acids: CSARDLGLGTEQFF. The DNA for the CDR3 is TGCAGTGCTAGAGATTTGGGACTTGGAACGGAGCAGTTCTTC. The gene calls are TRBV20-1 and TRBJ2-1, with a weak D call TRBD2 (6 bases). The CDR3 covers 14 residues. CDR1 and CDR2 (germline): DFQATT, SNEGSKA (reference sequence). V was trimmed by 0 bases and J by 10 bases, leaving 16 bases between them.

This clonotype was found many times. The rearrangement links TRBV5-5 to TRBJ2-5; tentative D call: TRBD1 (6 bases). The CDR3 spans 16 residues. From germline, CDR1 is SGHKS and CDR2 YYEKEE (reference sequence). Trimming removed 2 bases from V and 4 bases from J, with 18 bases in between. The CDR3 loop is CASSFLGQKNGETQYF. CDR3 sequence (DNA): TGTGCCAGCAGCTTCCTCGGACAGAAGAACGGAGAGACCCAGTACTTC.

As for this clonotype: Mismatch with germline at one junction end may stem from a read error. V is TRBV5-1 and J is TRBJ1-6; no definite D call. Germline CDR1 SGHRS, CDR2 YFSETQ. The CDR3 covers 15 residues. Written as DNA, the CDR3 is TGCGCCAGCACTAGTATGAGCTCCTATAATCCACCCCTCCACTTT. Translating it yields CASTSMSSYNPPLHF.

This clonotype was seen at least ten times. The chain combines TRBV11-2 with TRBJ1-3; no clear D. There are 13 residues in the CDR3. The germline CDR1 and CDR2 sequences are SGHAT and FQNNGV. The germline V and J ends were trimmed by 0 bases and 10 bases, with 10 bases remaining between them. CDR3 sequence: CASSLEPGHTIYF. The CDR3 nucleotides read TGTGCCAGCAGCTTAGAACCGGGCCATACCATATATTTT.

This clonotype was seen only a few times. This may come from a read error, since a much larger clone is one base off. No conserved phenylalanine or tryptophan is present at the end of the CDR3, so a read error is the likely explanation. The chain is built from TRBV6-2 or TRBV6-3 and TRBJ1-5; D call uncertain. Germline assignment: CDR1 MNHEY and CDR2 SVGEGT. CDR3 length: 15 amino acids. Deletions cut 5 bases from V and 2 bases from J, with 13 bases between. CDR3 bases: TGTGCCAGCAGTGGGAGGAGGTTAGGCAATCAGCCCCAGCATTCT. As protein: CASSGRRLGNQPQHS.

This rearrangement joins TRBV5-1 to TRBJ1-1; no firm D call. Germline V gives CDR1 SGHRS, CDR2 YFSETQ. Between the trimmed V and J ends, which lost 0 bases and 4 bases, there was a span of 10 bases. The CDR3 is made up of 14 amino acids. CDR3 in amino acids: CASSLEGLVTEAFF. CDR3 nucleotide sequence: TGCGCCAGCAGCTTGGAGGGCCTCGTCACTGAAGCTTTCTTT.

The sample holds many counts of this clonotype. This sequence joins TRBV27 and TRBJ2-5; 7 bases are a match to TRBD1. V dropped 5 bases and J dropped 3; count of bases not matched to a gene: 9. This CDR3 region has 15 residues. CDR1 and CDR2 from the germline V gene are MNHEY and SMNVEV (reference sequence). CDR3 residues: CASSPRDRRKETQYF. Here the CDR3 DNA reads TGTGCCAGCAGTCCTCGGGACAGAAGGAAAGAGACCCAGTACTTC.

This sequence joins TRBV7-3 and TRBJ1-3, with D tentatively TRBD1 (6 bases). The CDR3 extends over 16 amino acids. Between the trimmed V and J ends, which lost 4 bases and 9 bases, there was a span of 22 bases. The germline V gene encodes CDR1 SGHTA and CDR2 FQGTGA. The DNA for the CDR3 is TGTGCCAGCAGCTGGGGACATCTCGTAAGCCTCGTCACCATATATTTT. It yields the protein CASSWGHLVSLVTIYF.

This clonotype was seen a few times. The CDR3 sequence: CSAPRGRGYPYEQYF. DNA of the CDR3: TGCAGTGCCCCGAGGGGGCGAGGTTATCCCTACGAGCAGTACTTC. The chain employs TRBV20-1 and TRBJ2-7; 7 nucleotides match TRBD1. The V gene's germline CDR1 is DFQATT and CDR2 SNEGSKA (reference sequence). V shed 6 bases and J 2 bases; nucleotides not matched to a gene: 13. CDR3 length: 15 residues.

This clonotype was observed at least ten times. V is TRBV5-1 and J is TRBJ2-1; maybe TRBD2 (7 bases). The V and J ends lost 1 base and 1 base respectively, with 18 bases between them. CDR1 is SGHRS, CDR2 YFSETQ, per germline. The length of the CDR3 is 18 residues. The CDR3 DNA sequence: TGCGCCAGCAGCTTGTTAGGTGGGGGGGCCAGTTCCTACAATGAGCAGTTCTTC. Amino acids: CASSLLGGGASSYNEQFF. The full variable domain, its missing parts supplied by reference TRBV5-1 and TRBJ2-1, is KAGVTQTPRYLIKTRGQQVTLSCSPISGHRSVSWYQQTPGQGLQFLFEYFSETQRNKGNFPGRFSGRQFSNSRSEMNVSTLELGDSALYLCASSLLGGGASSYNEQFFGPGTRLTVL.

This clonotype appeared many times. The J gene is TRBJ1-1, the V gene TRBV6-1; the D gene is possibly TRBD1 (6 bases). V lost 6 bases and J lost 9, with 17 bases in between. The CDR3 loop spans 13 amino acids. Germline V gene lookup returns CDR1 MNHNS and CDR2 SASEGT. CDR3 DNA sequence: TGTGCCAGCAGCGAAAGTGGGGGCCTCCAAGCTTTCTTT. It translates to CASSESGGLQAFF.

This clonotype was found many times. The chain carries TRBV6-1 and TRBJ2-1; D may be TRBD2 (6 bases). This CDR3 is built from 15 residues. V lost 5 bases, J lost 0 bases, and 11 bases lay in between. Germline V lookup: CDR1 MNHNS, CDR2 SASEGT. The CDR3 protein is CASSYLANSYNEQFF. The CDR3 DNA is TGTGCCAGCAGTTATCTAGCGAACTCCTACAATGAGCAGTTCTTC.

In this sample, this clonotype turned up many times. V gene TRBV20-1 combines with J gene TRBJ2-1, with TRBD2 matching 8 bases. The CDR3 runs to 16 residues. Per germline, CDR1 DFQATT and CDR2 SNEGSKA (reference sequence). Losses at the gene ends were 6 bases for V and 5 bases for J; bases not matched to a gene: 15. CDR3 bases: TGCAGTGCCCTAGCCCCTCTGGCGGGAGGTAACAATGAGCAGTTCTTC. Encoded protein: CSALAPLAGGNNEQFF.

In this sample, this clonotype turned up many times. V gene TRBV19 combines with J gene TRBJ2-2, with D perhaps TRBD2 (5 bases). V lost 5 bases to trimming and J lost 5 bases, with 15 bases between them. The germline gives CDR1 LNHDA, CDR2 SQIVND (reference sequence). CDR3 length: 15 residues. The CDR3 nucleotides are TGTGCCAGTAGTCTGCGAGGGTTGGTAACCGGGGAGCTGTTTTTT. Translating it yields CASSLRGLVTGELFF. The variable domain in full, completed from reference TRBV19 and TRBJ2-2, reads DGGITQSPKYLFRKEGQNVTLSCEQNLNHDAMYWYRQDPGQGLRLIYYSQIVNDFQKGDIAEGYSVSREKKESFPLTVTSAQKNPTAFYLCASSLRGLVTGELFFGEGSRLTVL.

This clonotype has more than one count but fewer than ten. The chain recombines TRBV5-8 with TRBJ1-1; perhaps TRBD1 as D (5 bases). V lost 1 base, J lost 3 bases, and 19 bases lay in between. Germline V CDR1 and CDR2: SGHTS, YDEGEE. The CDR3 consists of 17 residues. This chain's CDR3 is CASSLPRDPMWDTEAFF. CDR3 in DNA: TGTGCCAGCAGCTTGCCCCGGGACCCTATGTGGGACACTGAAGCTTTCTTT. Variable domain in full (rest from reference TRBV5-8 and TRBJ1-1): EAGVTQSPTHLIKTRGQQATLRCSPISGHTSVYWYQQALGLGLQFLLWYDEGEERNRGNFPPRFSGRQFPNYSSELNVNALELEDSALYLCASSLPRDPMWDTEAFFGQGTRLTVV.

The table lists this clonotype with a few counts. The chain employs TRBV28 and TRBJ2-5; 8 positions agree with TRBD1. From germline, CDR1 is MDHEN and CDR2 SYDVKM. Trimming removed 5 bases from V and 5 bases from J; junction bases left unmatched: 10. There are 15 residues in the CDR3. CDR3 residues: CASSLRQGPGETQYF. For the CDR3, the DNA is TGTGCCAGCAGTCTCCGACAGGGGCCTGGGGAGACCCAGTACTTC.